Detailed here is one T cell receptor (beta chain). Antigen: not known. These data originate in a study of OX40 agonist ivuxolimab in advanced cancers. Profiled with immunoSEQ multiplex PCR; TCRdb holds only in-frame clones, not every one. The sample has fewer than 85,000 clones; around nine tenths are singletons. The CDR3 sequence is 12 residues long. Per the germline V gene, CDR1 is KGHSH and CDR2 is LQKENI. V was shortened by 4 bases and J by 5 bases, with 7 bases between the two germline ends. Overall study results and limits: The authors did not determine the antigen specificity of the expanded peripheral T cells.

The TCR was taken from an adult with an advanced solid tumor such as melanoma, head and neck, liver or kidney cancer. Sequenced here: CD4+ or CD8+ T cells sorted from blood, sampled in a trial of the OX40 agonist ivuxolimab. The chain couples TRBV18 to TRBJ2-3; unclear D gene. This CDR3 is CASSLDRDTQYF. The CDR3, as DNA: TGTGCCAGCTCACTCGATCGAGATACGCAGTATTTT.